These 3 T cell receptor beta chains came from one sample sequenced in a study of cytomegalovirus exposure and HLA in healthy donors. Amplification used 60 Vbeta primers and 13 Jbeta primers. Generated by immunoSEQ multiplex PCR, the TCRdb table keeps only in-frame clones and is missing some. The repertoire holds fewer than 200,000 clones, with roughly 85% as singletons. The sequenced sample was PBMCs. These receptor sequences come from a man aged 35 to 55 in good health and CMV-seropositive.

The chain links TRBV28 to TRBJ1-5; 10 nucleotides agree with TRBD1. CDR3 length equals 13 residues. CDR1 and CDR2 (germline): MDHEN, SYDVKM. Trimming at V came to 10 bases and at J to 7 bases, leaving 7 bases not matched to a gene. This CDR3 reads CATFDRGPQPQHF. The CDR3 nucleotides read TGTGCCACCTTCGACAGGGGGCCCCAGCCCCAGCATTTT.

The chain has TRBV5-1 and TRBJ2-5; 7 bases agree with TRBD1. The length of the CDR3 is 12 residues. V shed 4 bases and J 14 bases; nucleotides not matched to a gene: 11. CDR1 and CDR2 (germline): SGHRS, YFSETQ. The CDR3 coding sequence is TGCGCCAGCAGCCGTCCCGGGACAGAGTGCTACTTC. Its translation: CASSRPGTECYF.

The chain employs TRBV2 and TRBJ1-1; 7 positions match TRBD1. V shed 6 bases and J 11 bases; nucleotides not matched to a gene: 9. The length of the CDR3 is 12 residues. Germline CDR1 and CDR2: SNHLY and FYNNEI. This chain's CDR3 is CASRAEDRRAFF. In nucleotides, the CDR3 is TGTGCCAGCAGGGCCGAGGACAGGAGGGCTTTCTTT.